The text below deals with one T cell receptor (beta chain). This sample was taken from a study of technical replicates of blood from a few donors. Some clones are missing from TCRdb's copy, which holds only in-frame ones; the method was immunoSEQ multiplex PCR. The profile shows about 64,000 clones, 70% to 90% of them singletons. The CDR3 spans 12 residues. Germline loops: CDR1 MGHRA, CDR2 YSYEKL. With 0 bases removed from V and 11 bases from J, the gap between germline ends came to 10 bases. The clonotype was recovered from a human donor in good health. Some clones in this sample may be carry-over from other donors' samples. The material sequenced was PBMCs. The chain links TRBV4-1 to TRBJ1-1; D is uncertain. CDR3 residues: CASSQDSMRAFF. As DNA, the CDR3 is TGCGCCAGCAGCCAAGATAGTATGCGGGCTTTCTTT.